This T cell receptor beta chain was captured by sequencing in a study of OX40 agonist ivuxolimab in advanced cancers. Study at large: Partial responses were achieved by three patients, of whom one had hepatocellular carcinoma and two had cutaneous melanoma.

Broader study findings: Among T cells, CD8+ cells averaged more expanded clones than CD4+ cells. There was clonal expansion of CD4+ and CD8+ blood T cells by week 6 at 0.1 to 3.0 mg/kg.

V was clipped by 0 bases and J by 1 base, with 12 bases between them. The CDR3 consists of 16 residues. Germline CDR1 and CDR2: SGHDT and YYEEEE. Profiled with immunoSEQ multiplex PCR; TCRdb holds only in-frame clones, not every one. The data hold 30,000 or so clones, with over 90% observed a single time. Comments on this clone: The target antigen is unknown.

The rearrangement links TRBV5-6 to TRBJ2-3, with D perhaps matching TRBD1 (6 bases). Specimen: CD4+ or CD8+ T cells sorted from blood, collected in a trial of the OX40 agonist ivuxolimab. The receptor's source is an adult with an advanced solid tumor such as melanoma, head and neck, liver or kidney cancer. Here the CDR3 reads CASSLGAGARTDTQYF. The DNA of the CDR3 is TGTGCCAGCAGCTTGGGGGCAGGGGCCCGCACAGATACGCAGTATTTT.